The 6 T cell receptor beta chains reported below all come from one sample, sequenced in a study of CD8 T cells in ankylosing spondylitis. For these receptors, no antigen is known. Study observations and caveats: Ankylosing spondylitis blood appeared to be characterized by a TCR beta motif of several highly homologous variants.

One entry per CDR3 protein, called by TCRdb with MiXCR from the 5' RACE reads. The data show about 440,000 distinct CDR3 sequences, with over 15% seen just once and approximately 0.97% held by the top ten. Material for sequencing was blood, either unsorted or a sorted T cell fraction (not recorded which). The receptors originated from a male donor with ankylosing spondylitis.

This clonotype showed up just a few times. The chain couples TRBV25-1 to TRBJ1-4, with TRBD1 as a possible D gene (5 bases). Germline CDR1 is MGHDK and CDR2 is SYGVNS. CDR3 size: 12 residues. V lost 4 bases and J 8 bases, leaving 8 bases between the germline ends. The CDR3 nucleotides are TGTGCCAGCAGTGTCAGGGAAGAAAAACTGTTTTTT. Amino acids: CASSVREEKLFF. Looking up the rest from reference TRBV25-1 and TRBJ1-4 gives the full variable domain: EADIYQTPRYLVIGTGKKITLECSQTMGHDKMYWYQQDPGMELHLIHYSYGVNSTEKGDLSSESTVSRIRTEHFPLTLESARPSHTSQYLCASSVREEKLFFGSGTQLSVL.

This chain links TRBV30 with TRBJ1-1; 12 nucleotides match TRBD1. The V gene end was trimmed by 2 bases and the J gene end by 4 bases; junction bases not matched to a gene: 8. The germline V gene encodes CDR1 GTSNPN and CDR2 SVGIG (reference sequence). CDR3 length equals 16 residues. In nucleotides, the CDR3 is TGTGCCTGGAGTCCGACCGGGACAGGGGGCCCCACTGAAGCTTTCTTT. Amino acid sequence: CAWSPTGTGGPTEAFF. Supplemented by reference TRBV30 and TRBJ1-1, the full variable domain reads SQTIHQWPATLVQPVGSPLSLECTVEGTSNPNLYWYRQAAGRGLQLLFYSVGIGQISSEVPQNLSASRPQDRQFILSSKKLLLSDSGFYLCAWSPTGTGGPTEAFFGQGTRLTVV.

This chain joins TRBV28 and TRBJ2-5, with 7 bases that match TRBD2. This CDR3 spans 13 amino acids. Germline V CDR1 and CDR2: MDHEN, SYDVKM. With 6 bases clipped from V and 2 bases from J, the junction kept 3 bases outside the gene matches. CDR3 nucleotides: TGTGCCAGCAGGGGGGGAGGGCAAGAGACCCAGTACTTC. This sequence encodes CASRGGGQETQYF.

This clonotype has only a few counts. The chain employs TRBV5-5 and TRBJ1-1; D not resolved. V lost 0 bases, J lost 4 bases, and 7 bases lay in between. The CDR3 extends over 13 amino acids. Germline loops: CDR1 SGHKS, CDR2 YYEKEE (reference sequence). The CDR3 sequence: CASSLERATEAFF. DNA for the CDR3: TGTGCCAGCAGCTTGGAACGGGCCACTGAAGCTTTCTTT.

This clonotype showed up just a few times. The chain combines TRBV24-1 with TRBJ2-2; D uncertain. The CDR3 has 15 residues. The V end lost 6 bases, the J end lost 0 bases, and 10 bases lay between the germline ends. Germline loops: CDR1 KGHDR, CDR2 SFDVKD. In DNA, the CDR3 is TGTGCCACCAGTAACGTCGCAGCGAACACCGGGGAGCTGTTTTTT. Amino acid sequence: CATSNVAANTGELFF.

In its sample, this clonotype was seen many times. The junction departs from germline at one end; a sequencing error may be responsible. The CDR3 DNA reads TGCGCCAGCAGCTTGGGTCAGGGGAAAGAGACCCAGTACTTC. Translation gives CASSLGQGKETQYF. The gene calls are TRBV5-8 and TRBJ2-5, with TRBD1 as a possible D gene (6 bases). The CDR3 totals 14 residues. Germline V lookup: CDR1 SGHTS, CDR2 YDEGEE.